The clone carrying this T cell receptor beta chain was found a few times. These data are taken from a study of Ad26.COV2.S vaccination and SARS-CoV-2 variants. Treatment described: about 20 received Ad26.COV2.S at low or high dose, single or two shots; roughly 5 received placebo; per-sample allocation not given. The samples date from day 63 after the first vaccine or placebo injection. Libraries were prepared by immunoSEQ multiplex PCR; TCRdb keeps only in-frame clonotypes and omits some of them. The data contain about 350,000 clones, about 86% of them singletons. This CDR3 comprises 14 residues. Germline V gene sequence: CDR1 SEHNR, CDR2 FQNEAQ (reference sequence). The ends lost 4 bases at V and 6 bases at J; junction bases unmatched: 9.

This sequence was found in a person between 18 and 65 years old who received the Ad26.COV2.S COVID-19 vaccine or a placebo. The chain joins TRBV7-9 to TRBJ2-7, with 7 bases fitting TRBD2. The material was peripheral blood, obtained in a trial of Ad26.COV2.S vaccine versus placebo. The CDR3 loop is CASSSERESGEQYF. The DNA for the CDR3 is TGTGCCAGCAGCTCAGAGCGGGAATCAGGCGAGCAGTACTTC.